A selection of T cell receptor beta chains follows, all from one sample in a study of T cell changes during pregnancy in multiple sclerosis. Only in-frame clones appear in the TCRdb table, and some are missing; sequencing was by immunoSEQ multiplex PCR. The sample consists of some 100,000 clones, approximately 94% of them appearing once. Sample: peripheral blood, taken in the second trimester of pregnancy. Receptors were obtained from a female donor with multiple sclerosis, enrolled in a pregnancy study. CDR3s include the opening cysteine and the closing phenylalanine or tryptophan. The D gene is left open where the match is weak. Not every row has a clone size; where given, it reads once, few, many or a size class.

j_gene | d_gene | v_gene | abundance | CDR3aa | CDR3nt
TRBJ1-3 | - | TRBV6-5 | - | CATFSPLSGNTIYF | TGTGCCACCTTCTCCCCCCTCTCTGGAAACACCATATATTTT
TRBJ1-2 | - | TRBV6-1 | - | CASSEVSGNYGYTF | TGTGCCAGCAGTGAAGTATCGGGTAACTATGGCTACACCTTC
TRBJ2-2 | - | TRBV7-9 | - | CASLHDMGSNTGELFF | TGTGCCAGCCTCCATGACATGGGCTCGAACACCGGGGAGCTGTTTTTT
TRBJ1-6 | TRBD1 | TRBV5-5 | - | CASSPRTGDNSPLHF | TGTGCCAGCAGCCCACGGACAGGAGATAATTCACCCCTCCACTTT
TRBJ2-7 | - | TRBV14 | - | CASSQDLRSHFYEQYF | TGTGCCAGCAGCCAAGATCTGCGGAGCCACTTCTACGAGCAGTACTTC
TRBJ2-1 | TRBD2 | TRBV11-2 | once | CASSTGLAGVQSSYNEQFF | TGTGCCAGCAGCACGGGACTAGCGGGGGTCCAGAGCTCCTACAATGAGCAGTTCTTC
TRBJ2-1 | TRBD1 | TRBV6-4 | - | CASSDSVTGVEQFF | TGTGCCAGCAGCGACAGCGTGACAGGGGTTGAGCAGTTCTTC
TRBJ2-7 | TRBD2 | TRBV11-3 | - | CASSLTSGGTKQYF | TGTGCCAGCAGCTTAACCAGCGGGGGGACAAAGCAGTACTTC
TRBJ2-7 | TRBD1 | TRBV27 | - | CASSFGTGSYEQYF | TGTGCCAGCAGTTTTGGGACAGGATCCTACGAGCAGTACTTC
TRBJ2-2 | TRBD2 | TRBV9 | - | CASSVGLAGGNTGELFF | TGTGCCAGCAGCGTAGGACTAGCCGGAGGGAACACCGGGGAGCTGTTTTTT
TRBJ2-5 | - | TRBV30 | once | CAWSILLETQYF | TGTGCCTGGAGTATCCTACTAGAGACCCAGTACTTC
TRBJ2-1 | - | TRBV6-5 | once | CASARGNEQFF | TGTGCCAGCGCGCGGGGTAATGAGCAGTTCTTC
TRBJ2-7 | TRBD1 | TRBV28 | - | CASSPPRGLPYEQYF | TGTGCCAGCAGTCCCCCCAGGGGGCTTCCCTACGAGCAGTACTTC
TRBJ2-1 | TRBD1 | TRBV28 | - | CASSLTGGNRNEQFF | TGTGCCAGCAGTTTGACAGGGGGCAATCGGAATGAGCAGTTCTTC
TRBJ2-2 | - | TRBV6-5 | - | CASSYISQGAGELFF | TGTGCCAGCAGTTACATTTCACAGGGTGCCGGGGAGCTGTTTTTT
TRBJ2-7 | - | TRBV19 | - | CASSPQRGSWEQYF | TGTGCCAGTAGCCCACAGAGGGGGAGTTGGGAGCAGTACTTC
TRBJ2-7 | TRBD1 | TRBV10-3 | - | CAISESGQGLSYEQYF | TGTGCCATCAGTGAGTCAGGACAGGGACTTTCCTACGAGCAGTACTTC
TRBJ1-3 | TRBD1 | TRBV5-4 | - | CASSPYRGSTIYF | TGTGCCAGCAGCCCGTACAGGGGGTCCACCATATATTTT
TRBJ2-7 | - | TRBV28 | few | CASSSQGHEQYF | TGTGCCAGCAGCTCACAGGGACACGAGCAGTACTTC
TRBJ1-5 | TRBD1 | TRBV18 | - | CASSVRTGGDQPQHF | TGTGCCAGCTCCGTCCGGACAGGGGGAGATCAGCCCCAGCATTTT
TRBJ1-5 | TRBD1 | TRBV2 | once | CASSEAGQGLQPGNQPQHF | TGTGCCAGCAGTGAAGCAGGACAGGGCCTCCAACCGGGCAATCAGCCCCAGCATTTT
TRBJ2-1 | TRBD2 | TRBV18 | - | CASSPIGLAGGSSEQFF | TGTGCCAGCTCGCCCATCGGGCTAGCGGGGGGTTCAAGTGAGCAGTTCTTC
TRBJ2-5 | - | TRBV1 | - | CTSSQVGGSETQYF | TGCACCAGCAGCCAAGTCGGGGGGAGCGAGACCCAGTACTTC
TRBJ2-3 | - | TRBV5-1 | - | CASSLGLDTRGADTQYF | TGCGCCAGCAGCTTGGGACTGGACACGCGCGGCGCGGATACGCAGTATTTT
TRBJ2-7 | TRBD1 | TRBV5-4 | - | CASSAGTGTIYEQYF | TGTGCCAGCAGCGCCGGGACAGGGACCATCTACGAGCAGTACTTC
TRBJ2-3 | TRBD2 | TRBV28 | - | CASSELAGGPDTQYF | TGTGCCAGCAGCGAACTAGCGGGAGGGCCAGATACGCAGTATTTT
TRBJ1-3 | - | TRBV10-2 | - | CASSRTEGRGNTIYF | TGCGCCAGCAGTCGGACGGAGGGAAGGGGAAACACCATATATTTT
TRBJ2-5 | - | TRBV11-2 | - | CASKEQETQYF | TGTGCCAGTAAAGAGCAAGAGACCCAGTACTTC
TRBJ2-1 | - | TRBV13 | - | CASSLNLASYNEQFF | TGTGCCAGCAGCTTAAATCTGGCCTCCTACAATGAGCAGTTCTTC
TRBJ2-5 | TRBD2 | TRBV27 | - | CASSFWEGSQETQYF | TGTGCCAGCAGTTTTTGGGAGGGGAGTCAAGAGACCCAGTACTTC
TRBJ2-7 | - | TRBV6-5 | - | CASSYSGGSYEQYF | TGTGCCAGCAGTTACTCAGGGGGTTCCTACGAGCAGTACTTC
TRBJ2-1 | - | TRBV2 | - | CASSVSSWDEQFF | TGTGCCAGCAGTGTTTCTAGCTGGGATGAGCAGTTCTTC
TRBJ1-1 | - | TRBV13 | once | CASSPGGQRGTEAFF | TGTGCCAGCAGCCCAGGCGGCCAAAGGGGCACTGAAGCTTTCTTT
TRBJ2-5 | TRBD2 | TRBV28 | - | CASSFHGRPQETQYF | TGTGCCAGCAGTTTTCACGGGAGGCCCCAAGAGACCCAGTACTTC
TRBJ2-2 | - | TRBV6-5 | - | CASSSDTGELFF | TGTGCCAGCAGTTCCGACACCGGGGAGCTGTTTTTT
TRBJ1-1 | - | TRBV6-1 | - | CASSEKSMNTEAFF | TGTGCCAGCAGTGAGAAGAGCATGAACACTGAAGCTTTCTTT
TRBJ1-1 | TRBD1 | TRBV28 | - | CASSLYPRGRGHMNTEAFF | TGTGCCAGCAGTCTTTACCCCAGGGGGCGCGGGCATATGAACACTGAAGCTTTCTTT
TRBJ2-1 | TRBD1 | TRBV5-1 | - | CASSQGQGGYNEQFF | TGCGCCAGCAGCCAGGGACAGGGAGGCTACAATGAGCAGTTCTTC
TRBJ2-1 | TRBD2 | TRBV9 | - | CASSAAGGTSGEQFF | TGTGCCAGCAGCGCCGCCGGGGGGACTAGCGGTGAGCAGTTCTTC
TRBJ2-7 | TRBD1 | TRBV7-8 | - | CASSSAGRGLEQYF | TGTGCCAGCAGCTCGGCGGGTAGGGGGCTCGAGCAGTACTTC
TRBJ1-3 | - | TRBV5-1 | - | CASSLGAPGNTIYF | TGCGCCAGCAGCTTGGGGGCGCCCGGAAACACCATATATTTT
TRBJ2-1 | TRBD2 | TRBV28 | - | CASISSGSSYNEQFF | TGTGCCAGCATCAGTAGCGGGAGCTCCTACAATGAGCAGTTCTTC
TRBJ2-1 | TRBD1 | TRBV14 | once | CASSQARGPSYNEQFF | TGTGCCAGCAGCCAAGCGAGGGGGCCCTCCTACAATGAGCAGTTCTTC
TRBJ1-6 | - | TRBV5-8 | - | CASSLEGRVNSPLHF | TGTGCCAGCAGCTTGGAAGGCAGGGTTAATTCACCCCTCCACTTT
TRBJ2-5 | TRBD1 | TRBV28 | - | CASAPPDRETQYF | TGTGCCAGCGCCCCCCCGGACAGGGAGACCCAGTACTTC
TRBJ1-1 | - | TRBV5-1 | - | CASSSTQGDGTEAFF | TGCGCCAGCAGCTCGACCCAGGGTGACGGGACTGAAGCTTTCTTT
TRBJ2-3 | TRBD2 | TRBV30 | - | CAWEAGGTDTQYF | TGTGCCTGGGAAGCGGGAGGCACAGATACGCAGTATTTT
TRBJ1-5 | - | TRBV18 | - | CASSPAGGSNQPQHF | TGTGCCAGCTCACCGGCGGGGGGTAGCAATCAGCCCCAACATTTT
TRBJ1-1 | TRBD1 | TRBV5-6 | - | CASSFTGTGGEAFF | TGTGCCAGCAGCTTTACCGGGACAGGCGGCGAAGCTTTCTTT
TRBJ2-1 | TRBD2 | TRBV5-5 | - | CASSRPPGLAGGTNEQFF | TGTGCCAGCAGCCGCCCCCCGGGGTTGGCGGGGGGGACCAATGAGCAGTTCTTC
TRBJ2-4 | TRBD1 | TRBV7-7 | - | CASSLVPEDRAGGLAKNIQYF | TGTGCCAGCAGCTTAGTACCTGAGGACAGGGCAGGGGGGTTAGCCAAAAACATTCAGTACTTC
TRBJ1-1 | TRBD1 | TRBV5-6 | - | CASSRQGSRTEAFF | TGTGCCAGCAGCCGACAGGGGTCGAGAACTGAAGCTTTCTTT
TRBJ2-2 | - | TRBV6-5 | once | CASSYSRNVYTGELFF | TGTGCCAGCAGTTACTCGAGGAATGTCTACACCGGGGAGCTGTTTTTT
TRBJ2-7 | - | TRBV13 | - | CASSFLSGFGEQYF | TGTGCCAGCAGCTTCCTCTCAGGGTTCGGCGAGCAGTACTTC